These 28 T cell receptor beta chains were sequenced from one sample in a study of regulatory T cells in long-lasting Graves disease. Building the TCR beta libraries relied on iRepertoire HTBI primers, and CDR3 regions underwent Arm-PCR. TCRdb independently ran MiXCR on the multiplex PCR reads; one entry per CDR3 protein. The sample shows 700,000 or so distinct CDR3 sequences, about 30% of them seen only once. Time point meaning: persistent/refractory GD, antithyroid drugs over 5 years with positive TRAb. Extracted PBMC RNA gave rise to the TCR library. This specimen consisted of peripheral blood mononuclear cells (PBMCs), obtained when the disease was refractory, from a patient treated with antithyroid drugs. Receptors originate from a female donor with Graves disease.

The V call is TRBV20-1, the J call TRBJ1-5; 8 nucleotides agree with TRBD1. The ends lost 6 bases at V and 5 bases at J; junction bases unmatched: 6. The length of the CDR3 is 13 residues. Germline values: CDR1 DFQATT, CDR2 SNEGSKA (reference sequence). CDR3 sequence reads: CSAEDRVDQPQHF. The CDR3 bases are TGCAGTGCGGAGGACAGGGTCGATCAGCCCCAGCATTTT.

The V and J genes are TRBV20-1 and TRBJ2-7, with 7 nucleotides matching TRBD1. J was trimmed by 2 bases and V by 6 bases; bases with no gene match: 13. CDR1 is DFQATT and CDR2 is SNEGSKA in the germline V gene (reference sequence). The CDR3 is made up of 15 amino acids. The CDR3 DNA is TGCAGTGCCCCCGACCCCCTTACAGGGGCCTACGAGCAGTACTTC. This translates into CSAPDPLTGAYEQYF.

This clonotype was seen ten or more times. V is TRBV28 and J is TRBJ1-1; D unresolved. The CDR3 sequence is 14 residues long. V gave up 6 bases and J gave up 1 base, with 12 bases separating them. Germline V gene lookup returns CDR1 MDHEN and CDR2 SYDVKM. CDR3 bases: TGTGCCAGCAGACCAGGCTATGGGAACACTGAAGCTTTCTTT. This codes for CASRPGYGNTEAFF.

DNA for the CDR3: TGTGCCAGCAGCATCGACAGGGCGCGCCGACAGCCCCAGCATTTT. Residues: CASSIDRARRQPQHF. The rearrangement uses TRBV6-1 and TRBJ1-5, with 7 nucleotides matching TRBD1. V trimming: 6 bases; J trimming: 7 bases; junction bases outside the gene matches: 12. The CDR3 consists of 15 residues. CDR1 is MNHNS, CDR2 SASEGT, per germline.

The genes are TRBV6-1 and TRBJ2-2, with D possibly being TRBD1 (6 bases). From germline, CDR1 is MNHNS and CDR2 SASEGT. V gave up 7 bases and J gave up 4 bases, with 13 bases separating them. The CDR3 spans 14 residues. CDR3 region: CASTQQGSTGELFF. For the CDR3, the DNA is TGTGCCAGCACCCAACAGGGATCCACCGGGGAGCTGTTTTTT.

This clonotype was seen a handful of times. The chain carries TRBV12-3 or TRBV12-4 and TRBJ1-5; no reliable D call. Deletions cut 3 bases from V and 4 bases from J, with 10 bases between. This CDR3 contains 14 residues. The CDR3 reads CASSFSFRNQPQHF. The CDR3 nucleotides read TGTGCCAGCAGTTTTTCGTTTCGGAATCAGCCCCAGCATTTT.

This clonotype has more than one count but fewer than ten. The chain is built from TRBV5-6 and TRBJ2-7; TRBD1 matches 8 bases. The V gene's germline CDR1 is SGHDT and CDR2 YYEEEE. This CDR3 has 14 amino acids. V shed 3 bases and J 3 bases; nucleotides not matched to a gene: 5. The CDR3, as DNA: TGTGCCAGCAGCTATACTGACAGGGGCTACGAGCAGTACTTC. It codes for CASSYTDRGYEQYF.

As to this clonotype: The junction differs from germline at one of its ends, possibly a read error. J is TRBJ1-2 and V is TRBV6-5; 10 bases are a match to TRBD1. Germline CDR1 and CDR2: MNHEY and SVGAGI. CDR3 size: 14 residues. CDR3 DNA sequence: TGTACCAGCAGTTACCTCCGGGACAGGGGTGGCTACACCTTC. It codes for CTSSYLRDRGGYTF.

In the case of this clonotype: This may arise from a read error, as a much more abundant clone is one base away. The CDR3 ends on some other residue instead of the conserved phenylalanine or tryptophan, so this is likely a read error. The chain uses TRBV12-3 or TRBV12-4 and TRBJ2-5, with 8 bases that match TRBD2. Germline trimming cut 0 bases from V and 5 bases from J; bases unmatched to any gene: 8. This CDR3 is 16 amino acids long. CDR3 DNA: TGTGCCAGCAGTTTAGCGTTGTCGGGAGGGCCGGAGACCCAGTACCTC. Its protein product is CASSLALSGGPETQYL.

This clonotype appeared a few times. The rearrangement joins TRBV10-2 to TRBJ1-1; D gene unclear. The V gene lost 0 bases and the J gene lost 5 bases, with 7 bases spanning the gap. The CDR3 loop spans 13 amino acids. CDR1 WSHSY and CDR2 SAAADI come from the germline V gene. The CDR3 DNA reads TGCGCCAGCAGTGAGTCAGTAATGACTGAAGCTTTCTTT. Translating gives CASSESVMTEAFF.

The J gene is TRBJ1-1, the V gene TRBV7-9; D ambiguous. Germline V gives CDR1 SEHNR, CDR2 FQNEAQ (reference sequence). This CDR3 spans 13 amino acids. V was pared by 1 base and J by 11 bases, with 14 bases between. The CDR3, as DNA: TGTGCCAGCAGCTTAGAGGGCGGCCAGAAGGCTTTCTTT. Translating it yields CASSLEGGQKAFF.

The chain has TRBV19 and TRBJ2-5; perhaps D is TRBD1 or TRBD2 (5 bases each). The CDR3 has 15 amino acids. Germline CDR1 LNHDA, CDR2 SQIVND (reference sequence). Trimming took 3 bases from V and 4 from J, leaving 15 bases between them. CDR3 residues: CASSIYGTYGETQYF. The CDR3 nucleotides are TGTGCCAGTAGTATCTACGGGACGTATGGAGAGACCCAGTACTTC.

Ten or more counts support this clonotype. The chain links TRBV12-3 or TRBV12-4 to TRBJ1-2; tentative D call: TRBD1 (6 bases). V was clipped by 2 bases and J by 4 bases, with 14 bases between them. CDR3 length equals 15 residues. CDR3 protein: CASSLTAGAPYGYTF. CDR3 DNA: TGTGCCAGCAGTTTAACGGCAGGGGCCCCCTATGGCTACACCTTC.

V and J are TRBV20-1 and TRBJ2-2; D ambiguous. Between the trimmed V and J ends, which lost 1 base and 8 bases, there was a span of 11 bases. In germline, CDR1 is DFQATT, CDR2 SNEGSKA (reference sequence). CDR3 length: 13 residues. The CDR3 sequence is CSARAPVGGELFF. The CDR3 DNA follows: TGCAGTGCTAGAGCCCCGGTCGGGGGGGAGCTGTTTTTT.

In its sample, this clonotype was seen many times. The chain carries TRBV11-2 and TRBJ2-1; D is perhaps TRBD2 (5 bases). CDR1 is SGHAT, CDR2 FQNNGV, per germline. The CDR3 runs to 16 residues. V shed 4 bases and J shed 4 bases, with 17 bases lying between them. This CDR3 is CASSSRGSAHYNEQFF. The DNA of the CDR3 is TGTGCCAGCAGCTCCCGAGGTAGCGCTCATTACAATGAGCAGTTCTTC.

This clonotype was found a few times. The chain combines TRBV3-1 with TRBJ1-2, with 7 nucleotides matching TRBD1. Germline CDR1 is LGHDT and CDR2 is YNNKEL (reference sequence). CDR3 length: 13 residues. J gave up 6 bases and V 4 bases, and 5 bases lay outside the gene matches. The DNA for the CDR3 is TGTGCCAGCAGCCTCTCGACAGGGAATGGCTACACCTTC. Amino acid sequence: CASSLSTGNGYTF.

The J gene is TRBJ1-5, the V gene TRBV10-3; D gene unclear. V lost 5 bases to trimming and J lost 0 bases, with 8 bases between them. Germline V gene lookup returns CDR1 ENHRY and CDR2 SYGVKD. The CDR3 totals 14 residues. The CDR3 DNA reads TGTGCCATCAGTACTGGAAATAGCAATCAGCCCCAGCATTTT. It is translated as CAISTGNSNQPQHF.

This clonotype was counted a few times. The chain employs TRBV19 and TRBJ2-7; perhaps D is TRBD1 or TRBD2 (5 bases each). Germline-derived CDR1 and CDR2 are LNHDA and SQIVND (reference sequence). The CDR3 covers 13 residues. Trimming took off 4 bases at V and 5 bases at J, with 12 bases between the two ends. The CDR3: CASSKGSNNEQYF. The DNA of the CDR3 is TGTGCCAGTAGTAAGGGGAGTAACAACGAGCAGTACTTC.

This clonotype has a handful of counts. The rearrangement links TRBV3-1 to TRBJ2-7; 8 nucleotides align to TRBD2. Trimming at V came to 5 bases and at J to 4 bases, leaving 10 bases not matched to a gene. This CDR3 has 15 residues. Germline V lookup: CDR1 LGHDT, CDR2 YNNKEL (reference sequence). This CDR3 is CASSDEGLESYEQYF. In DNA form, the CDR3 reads TGTGCCAGCAGCGATGAGGGACTAGAGTCTTACGAGCAGTACTTC.

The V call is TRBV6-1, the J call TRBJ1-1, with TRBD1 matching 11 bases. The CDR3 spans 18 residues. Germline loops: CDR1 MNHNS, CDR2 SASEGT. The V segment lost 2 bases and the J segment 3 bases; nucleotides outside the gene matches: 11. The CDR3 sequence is CASSENDSPGQGDTEAFF. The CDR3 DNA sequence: TGTGCCAGCAGTGAAAACGACTCCCCGGGACAGGGGGACACTGAAGCTTTCTTT.

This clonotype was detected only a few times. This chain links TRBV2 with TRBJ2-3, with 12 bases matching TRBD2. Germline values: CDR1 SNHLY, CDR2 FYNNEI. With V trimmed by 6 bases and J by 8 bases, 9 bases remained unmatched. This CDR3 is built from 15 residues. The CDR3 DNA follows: TGTGCCAGCAGCCCGGGGACTAGCGGGTACGGTACGCAGTATTTT. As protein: CASSPGTSGYGTQYF. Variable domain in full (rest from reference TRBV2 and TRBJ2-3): EPEVTQTPSHQVTQMGQEVILRCVPISNHLYFYWYRQILGQKVEFLVSFYNNEISEKSEIFDDQFSVERPDGSNFTLKIRSTKLEDSAMYFCASSPGTSGYGTQYFGPGTRLTVL.

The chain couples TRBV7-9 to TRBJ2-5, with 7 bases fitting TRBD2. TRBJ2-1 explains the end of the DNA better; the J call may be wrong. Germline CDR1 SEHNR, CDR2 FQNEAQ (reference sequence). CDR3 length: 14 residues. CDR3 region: CASSVRESNNEQFF. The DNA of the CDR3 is TGTGCCAGCAGCGTGCGGGAGTCGAACAATGAGCAGTTCTTC.

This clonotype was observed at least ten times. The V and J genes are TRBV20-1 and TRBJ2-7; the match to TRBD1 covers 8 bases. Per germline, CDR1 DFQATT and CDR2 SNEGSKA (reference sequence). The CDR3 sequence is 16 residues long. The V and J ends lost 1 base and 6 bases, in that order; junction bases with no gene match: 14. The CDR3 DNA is TGCAGTGCTAGAGCCCCTTTAGGCAGGGGGCCTGCCGAGCAGTACTTC. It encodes CSARAPLGRGPAEQYF.

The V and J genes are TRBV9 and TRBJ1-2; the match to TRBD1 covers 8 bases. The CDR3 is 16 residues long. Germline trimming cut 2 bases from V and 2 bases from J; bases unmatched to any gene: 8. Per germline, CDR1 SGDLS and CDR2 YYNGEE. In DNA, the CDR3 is TGTGCCAGCAGCGTCCCCCGACAGGGGACGAACTATGGCTACACCTTC. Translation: CASSVPRQGTNYGYTF.

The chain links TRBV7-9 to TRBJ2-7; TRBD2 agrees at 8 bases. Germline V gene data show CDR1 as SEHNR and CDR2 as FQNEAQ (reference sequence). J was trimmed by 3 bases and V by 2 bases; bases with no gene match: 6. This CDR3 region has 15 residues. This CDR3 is CASSLSWLAGYEQYF. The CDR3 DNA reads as TGTGCCAGCAGCTTAAGTTGGCTAGCGGGCTACGAGCAGTACTTC. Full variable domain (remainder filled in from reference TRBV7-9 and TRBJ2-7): DTGVSQNPRHKITKRGQNVTFRCDPISEHNRLYWYRQTLGQGPEFLTYFQNEAQLEKSRLLSDRFSAERPKGSFSTLEIQRTEQGDSAMYLCASSLSWLAGYEQYFGPGTRLTVT.

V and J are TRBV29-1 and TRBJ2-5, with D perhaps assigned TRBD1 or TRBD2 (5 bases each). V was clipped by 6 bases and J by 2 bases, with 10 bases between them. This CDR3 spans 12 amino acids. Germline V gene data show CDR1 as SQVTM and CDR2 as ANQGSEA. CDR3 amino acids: CSVGTDQETQYF. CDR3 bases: TGCAGCGTCGGGACGGATCAAGAGACCCAGTACTTC.

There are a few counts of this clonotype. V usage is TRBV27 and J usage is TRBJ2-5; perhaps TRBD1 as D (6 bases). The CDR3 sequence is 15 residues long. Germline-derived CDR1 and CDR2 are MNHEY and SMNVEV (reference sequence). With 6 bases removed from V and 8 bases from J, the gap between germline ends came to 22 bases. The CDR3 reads CASSPILDSPSTQYF. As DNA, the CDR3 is TGTGCCAGCAGCCCTATACTGGACAGTCCGTCAACCCAGTACTTC.

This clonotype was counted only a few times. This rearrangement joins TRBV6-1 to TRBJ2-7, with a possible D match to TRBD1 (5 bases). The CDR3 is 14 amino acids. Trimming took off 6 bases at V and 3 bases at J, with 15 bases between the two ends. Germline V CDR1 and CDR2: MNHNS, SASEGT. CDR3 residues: CASSRRTPVYEQYF. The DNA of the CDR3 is TGTGCCAGCAGCCGCCGGACACCAGTCTACGAGCAGTACTTC.